A selection of T cell receptor beta chains follows, all from one sample in a study of response to subunit inactivated influenza vaccine. TCRdb re-analysed the RT-PCR reads in MiXCR, keeping a single row per CDR3 protein. The table has 170,000 or so distinct CDR3 sequences, about 10% seen once. The material sequenced was CD8+ T cells sorted from PBMCs, taken roughly 24 months after vaccination. The receptors shown here come from a man aged 45 to 75 who received an inactivated influenza vaccine. Both conserved end residues are part of each CDR3. Each record gives: CDR3 DNA, CDR3 protein, V gene, J gene, D gene, clone size. D genes are given only for firm matches. The listing skips clone size in some rows; elsewhere it reads once, few, many or a size class.

DNA: TGTGCCAGCAGCCCGAGTCTCGCCTCCTACGAGCAGTACTTC
CDR3: CASSPSLASYEQYF
V: TRBV9
J: TRBJ2-7
D: -
size: few

DNA: TGTGCCAGCAGTGACGGGACAGGGGCCTACAATGAGCAGTTCTTC
CDR3: CASSDGTGAYNEQFF
V: TRBV6-1
J: TRBJ2-1
D: TRBD1
size: many

DNA: TGTGCCAGCAGTTACGGAGGGAAAGGCTACGAGCAGTACTTC
CDR3: CASSYGGKGYEQYF
V: TRBV6-2/TRBV6-3
J: TRBJ2-7
D: -
size: few

DNA: TGCGCCAGCAGCCAAGATCGTAAGGGCGACACCTCCTACGAGCAGTACTTC
CDR3: CASSQDRKGDTSYEQYF
V: TRBV4-1
J: TRBJ2-7
D: -
size: -

DNA: TGTGCCAGCCGGGCGGACAGTACCAAGAAGACCCAGTACTTC
CDR3: CASRADSTKKTQYF
V: TRBV28
J: TRBJ2-5
D: -
size: few

DNA: TGCGCCAGCGGGAGGACTAGCGGCACAGATACGCAGTATTTT
CDR3: CASGRTSGTDTQYF
V: TRBV4-1
J: TRBJ2-3
D: TRBD2
size: -

DNA: TGTGCCAGCAGCTTAGCGGTACAGGGGGCCCTCTCTGGGGCCAACGTCCTGACTTTC
CDR3: CASSLAVQGALSGANVLTF
V: TRBV7-2
J: TRBJ2-6
D: TRBD1
size: few

DNA: TGCAGTGGGATAGTGTGGACCGATTTTATAGGTGGGAATGAGCAGTTCTTC
CDR3: CSGIVWTDFIGGNEQFF
V: TRBV20-1
J: TRBJ2-1
D: -
size: -

DNA: TGTGCCAGCAGCTTTCAAGAGACCCAGTACTTC
CDR3: CASSFQETQYF
V: TRBV7-6
J: TRBJ2-5
D: -
size: many

DNA: TGTGCCTGGATCTACGGGACAGGGGGCTACAATGAGCAGTTCTTC
CDR3: CAWIYGTGGYNEQFF
V: TRBV30
J: TRBJ2-1
D: TRBD1
size: many

DNA: TGTGCCAGCACCGACTCTGGGGCCAACGTCCTGACTTTC
CDR3: CASTDSGANVLTF
V: TRBV27
J: TRBJ2-6
D: -
size: -

DNA: TGCAGCGTTGAAGATCAGCGGGAGACCCTCCAAGAGACCCAGTACTTC
CDR3: CSVEDQRETLQETQYF
V: TRBV29-1
J: TRBJ2-5
D: TRBD2
size: many

DNA: TGTGCCAGCAGTTCGGACCGGGAGACCCAGTACTTC
CDR3: CASSSDRETQYF
V: TRBV12-3/TRBV12-4
J: TRBJ2-5
D: -
size: many

DNA: TGTGCCAGCAGTAGCGGGACAGAAACCTACGAGCAGTACTTC
CDR3: CASSSGTETYEQYF
V: TRBV6-1
J: TRBJ2-7
D: -
size: -

DNA: TGTGCCACCCCCAAGCGACAAGAACTATGGCAGGGCGAACACAATGAGCAGTTCTTC
CDR3: CATPKRQELWQGEHNEQFF
V: TRBV11-1
J: TRBJ2-1
D: -
size: many

DNA: TGTGCCACCAGTGGTAGGGGACTTGAAGGAGATACGCAGTATTTT
CDR3: CATSGRGLEGDTQYF
V: TRBV24-1
J: TRBJ2-3
D: -
size: -

DNA: TGTGCCACCAGCAGCCCTGACAGGTCTGCCACAGATACGCAGTATTTT
CDR3: CATSSPDRSATDTQYF
V: TRBV15
J: TRBJ2-3
D: -
size: -